Below are 5 T cell receptor beta chains sequenced from a single sample in a study of cytomegalovirus exposure and HLA in healthy donors. A multiplex PCR was run with 60 Vbeta primers and 13 Jbeta primers. Libraries were prepared by immunoSEQ multiplex PCR; TCRdb keeps only in-frame clonotypes and omits some of them. Here the sample spans 150,000 or so clones, roughly 68% being singletons. Material: PBMCs. Receptors were obtained from a man in his thirties or forties in good health and CMV-seropositive.

CDR3 sequence: CASSQLDRRGYTF. The CDR3 region has the DNA TGTGCCAGCAGTCAGCTCGACAGAAGGGGCTACACCTTC. The rearrangement joins TRBV27 to TRBJ1-2; tentatively, D is TRBD1 (5 bases). The CDR3 is made up of 13 amino acids. The V end was cut by 5 bases, the J end by 8 bases, with 15 bases between. The germline V gene has CDR1 MNHEY and CDR2 SMNVEV (reference sequence).

The chain recombines TRBV28 with TRBJ2-7; the match to TRBD2 covers 12 bases. Germline V gene sequence: CDR1 MDHEN, CDR2 SYDVKM. The CDR3 loop spans 17 amino acids. Trimming removed 3 bases from V and 0 bases from J; junction bases left unmatched: 6. The CDR3 here is CASSLRLAGAYSYEQYF. CDR3 nucleotides: TGTGCCAGCAGTTTGAGACTAGCGGGAGCCTACTCCTACGAGCAGTACTTC.

The chain carries TRBV27 and TRBJ2-6; no clear D gene. Germline lookup yields CDR1 MNHEY and CDR2 SMNVEV (reference sequence). V lost 3 bases and J lost 0, with 3 bases in between. CDR3 size: 14 residues. The CDR3 spells CASSFYSGANVLTF. CDR3 sequence (DNA): TGTGCCAGCAGTTTTTACTCTGGGGCCAACGTCCTGACTTTC.

The V call is TRBV11-2, the J call TRBJ2-7; D is perhaps TRBD2 (5 bases). This CDR3 comprises 14 residues. The germline V gene has CDR1 SGHAT and CDR2 FQNNGV. The V end lost 1 base, the J end lost 5 bases, and 12 bases lay between the germline ends. CDR3 sequence: CASSLGASPHEQYF. In DNA form, the CDR3 reads TGTGCCAGCAGCTTAGGTGCTAGCCCCCACGAGCAGTACTTC.

The rearrangement uses TRBV5-5 and TRBJ2-6; D ambiguous. Germline V gene lookup returns CDR1 SGHKS and CDR2 YYEKEE (reference sequence). The CDR3 has 15 residues. Between the trimmed V and J ends, which lost 6 bases and 0 bases, there was a span of 10 bases. The CDR3 DNA sequence: TGTGCCAGCAAACTGGGCTCCTCTGGGGCCAACGTCCTGACTTTC. This sequence encodes CASKLGSSGANVLTF. The complete variable domain, with remaining parts taken from reference TRBV5-5 and TRBJ2-6, reads DAGVTQSPTHLIKTRGQQVTLRCSPISGHKSVSWYQQVLGQGPQFIFQYYEKEERGRGNFPDRFSARQFPNYSSELNVNALLLGDSALYLCASKLGSSGANVLTFGAGSRLTVL.